Below are 27 T cell receptor beta chains sequenced from a single sample in a study of T cells in narcolepsy. The assay was immunoSEQ multiplex PCR, and TCRdb's table has in-frame clones only and misses some. Of some 24,000 clones detected, about 85% appear once; the ten largest clones hold 1% to 1.5%. The sequencing sample was made of CD45RA- memory CD4+ T cells from PBMCs. The source is a human donor with narcolepsy.

The V and J genes are TRBV29-1 and TRBJ2-3; TRBD1 matches at 10 bases. The V gene end was trimmed by 6 bases and the J gene end by 1 base; junction bases not matched to a gene: 1. From germline, CDR1 is SQVTM and CDR2 ANQGSEA. This CDR3 is built from 13 residues. This chain's CDR3 is CSVGTGGTDTQYF. CDR3 sequence (DNA): TGCAGCGTAGGGACAGGGGGCACAGATACGCAGTATTTT.

The chain is built from TRBV29-1 and TRBJ1-2; 11 nucleotides match TRBD1. CDR1 is SQVTM and CDR2 is ANQGSEA in the germline V gene. CDR3 size: 13 residues. With V trimmed by 6 bases and J by 2 bases, 2 bases remained unmatched. In DNA, the CDR3 is TGCAGCGTGGGACAGGGGGTAAACTATGGCTACACCTTC. This gives the protein CSVGQGVNYGYTF.

The CDR3 DNA reads as TGTGCCAGCTCACCAAAGGGAGGCGGCGAAAAACTGTTTTTT. This codes for CASSPKGGGEKLFF. The chain carries TRBV18 and TRBJ1-4, with D unresolved. V was shortened by 2 bases and J by 8 bases, with 12 bases between the two germline ends. Germline assignment: CDR1 KGHSH and CDR2 LQKENI. The CDR3 covers 14 residues.

The CDR3 here is CASSLGDRENEQFF. CDR3 bases: TGTGCCAGCAGCTTAGGGGACAGGGAGAATGAGCAGTTCTTC. The gene calls are TRBV11-3 and TRBJ2-1; TRBD1 aligns across 9 bases. CDR1 is SGHNT and CDR2 is YENEEA in the germline V gene. The CDR3 contains 14 residues. V dropped 1 base and J dropped 7; count of bases not matched to a gene: 2.

This clone showed up just a few times. The chain combines TRBV29-1 with TRBJ1-1, with a possible D match to TRBD1 (6 bases). V was cut by 3 bases and J by 5 bases, with 13 bases left in between. Germline CDR1 reads SQVTM; CDR2 reads ANQGSEA. The CDR3 loop spans 13 amino acids. CDR3 sequence reads: CSVDKGGVTEAFF. The CDR3 DNA reads TGCAGCGTTGATAAAGGGGGAGTTACTGAAGCTTTCTTT.

The chain joins TRBV10-1 to TRBJ2-3, with 7 positions matching TRBD2. The CDR3 extends over 17 amino acids. Per the germline V gene, CDR1 is WNHNN and CDR2 is SYGVQD (reference sequence). After removal of 3 bases from V and 3 bases from J, the junction contained 12 bases not matched to a gene. CDR3 bases: TGCGCCAGCAGTGATGTTCGAGGGAGGGGCAAGACAGATACGCAGTATTTT. It is translated as CASSDVRGRGKTDTQYF.

The V gene is TRBV18, the J gene TRBJ2-3; 10 nucleotides agree with TRBD2. The CDR3 covers 20 residues. J was trimmed by 4 bases and V by 2 bases; bases with no gene match: 18. The germline V gene has CDR1 KGHSH and CDR2 LQKENI. CDR3 bases: TGTGCCAGCTCACCAGTTCGGGCGTCTAGCGGGAGCCTTAGCGCAGATACGCAGTATTTT. Its protein product is CASSPVRASSGSLSADTQYF.

This clone was detected only once. This rearrangement joins TRBV21-1 to TRBJ2-2; whether TRBD2, the table's D call, matches the DNA was not checked. TRBV21-1 is tagged as a pseudogene. The CDR3 covers 18 residues. The CDR3 spells CASSNVELAGVGTGELFF. The CDR3 bases are TGTGCCAGCAGCAATGTGGAACTAGCGGGAGTAGGCACCGGGGAGCTGTTTTTT.

The chain links TRBV19 to TRBJ2-1, with 11 bases fitting TRBD2. Trimming took 4 bases from V and 7 from J; bases not matched to a gene: 21. CDR1 is LNHDA and CDR2 is SQIVND in the germline V gene (reference sequence). The CDR3 is 20 amino acids. The DNA of the CDR3 is TGTGCCAGTAGTAACTACCGGTTGCTAGCGGGAGGCGGGGGCATAAATGAGCAGTTCTTC. It encodes CASSNYRLLAGGGGINEQFF. The complete variable domain, with remaining parts taken from reference TRBV19 and TRBJ2-1, reads DGGITQSPKYLFRKEGQNVTLSCEQNLNHDAMYWYRQDPGQGLRLIYYSQIVNDFQKGDIAEGYSVSREKKESFPLTVTSAQKNPTAFYLCASSNYRLLAGGGGINEQFFGPGTRLTVL.

This chain uses TRBV10-3 with TRBJ2-3; 8 bases fit TRBD2. The CDR3 runs to 16 residues. With V trimmed by 0 bases and J by 2 bases, 4 bases remained unmatched. CDR1 is ENHRY and CDR2 is SYGVKD in the germline V gene. The CDR3 is CAISESGGRPTDTQYF. CDR3 coding DNA: TGTGCCATCAGTGAGTCTGGCGGGAGGCCCACAGATACGCAGTATTTT.

Sample share makes this clone medium-sized. The chain joins TRBV10-3 to TRBJ1-1; no clear D gene. Germline-derived CDR1 and CDR2 are ENHRY and SYGVKD. Trimming pared 7 bases from V and 0 bases from J, leaving 9 bases between. The CDR3 is 13 amino acids. The CDR3 DNA reads TGTGCCATCAATAACGGGGTGAACACTGAAGCTTTCTTT. This sequence encodes CAINNGVNTEAFF.

V and J are TRBV2 and TRBJ1-2; the D gene is possibly TRBD1 (5 bases). CDR1 and CDR2 (germline): SNHLY, FYNNEI. CDR3 length: 14 amino acids. Trimming shortened V by 5 bases and J by 5 bases, and 15 bases separated the two germline ends. This CDR3 is CASSNREAGYGYTF. The CDR3 bases are TGTGCCAGCAGTAATCGCGAGGCAGGGTATGGCTACACCTTC.

The chain employs TRBV20-1 and TRBJ2-5; D may be TRBD2 (5 bases). The CDR3 is made up of 11 amino acids. Per the germline V gene, CDR1 is DFQATT and CDR2 is SNEGSKA (reference sequence). V was pared by 5 bases and J by 7 bases, with 11 bases between. The CDR3 is CSAPLGRTQYF. DNA for the CDR3: TGCAGTGCTCCTTTAGGGAGGACCCAGTACTTC.

The chain has TRBV5-1 and TRBJ2-2; D remains unclear. Per the germline V gene, CDR1 is SGHRS and CDR2 is YFSETQ. V lost 1 base to trimming and J lost 4 bases, with 5 bases between them. The CDR3 is made up of 13 amino acids. The CDR3 spells CASSLLSTGELFF. The CDR3 bases are TGCGCCAGCAGCTTGTTGAGCACCGGGGAGCTGTTTTTT. Together with reference TRBV5-1 and TRBJ2-2, the CDR3 gives the full variable domain: KAGVTQTPRYLIKTRGQQVTLSCSPISGHRSVSWYQQTPGQGLQFLFEYFSETQRNKGNFPGRFSGRQFSNSRSEMNVSTLELGDSALYLCASSLLSTGELFFGEGSRLTVL.

CDR3: CASSDPQGAAKNIQYF. DNA for the CDR3: TGTGCCAGCAGTGACCCACAGGGGGCGGCTAAAAACATTCAGTACTTC. The chain couples TRBV2 to TRBJ2-4, with TRBD1 matching over 9 bases. CDR1 and CDR2 (germline): SNHLY, FYNNEI. J gave up 4 bases and V 3 bases, and 7 bases lay outside the gene matches. CDR3 length equals 16 residues. The full variable domain, completed using reference TRBV2 and TRBJ2-4, is EPEVTQTPSHQVTQMGQEVILRCVPISNHLYFYWYRQILGQKVEFLVSFYNNEISEKSEIFDDQFSVERPDGSNFTLKIRSTKLEDSAMYFCASSDPQGAAKNIQYFGAGTRLSVL.

The chain uses TRBV11-2 and TRBJ2-3; D remains ambiguous. Trimming took off 5 bases at V and 3 bases at J, with 12 bases between the two ends. This CDR3 spans 14 amino acids. Per germline, CDR1 SGHAT and CDR2 FQNNGV. CDR3: CASSTIPSTDTQYF. The CDR3 DNA reads TGTGCCAGCAGCACTATCCCTAGTACAGATACGCAGTATTTT. Variable domain in full (rest from reference TRBV11-2 and TRBJ2-3): EAGVAQSPRYKIIEKRQSVAFWCNPISGHATLYWYQQILGQGPKLLIQFQNNGVVDDSQLPKDRFSAERLKGVDSTLKIQPAKLEDSAVYLCASSTIPSTDTQYFGPGTRLTVL.

The chain is built from TRBV7-9 and TRBJ2-7; possibly TRBD2 for D (5 bases). The germline V gene has CDR1 SEHNR and CDR2 FQNEAQ (reference sequence). Deletions cut 2 bases from V and 3 bases from J, with 8 bases between. This CDR3 comprises 13 residues. In DNA, the CDR3 is TGTGCCAGCAGCTTATCCGGGATCTACGAGCAGTACTTC. Its protein is CASSLSGIYEQYF.

The V call is TRBV27, the J call TRBJ1-5, with D possibly TRBD1 on 5 matching bases. Trimming removed 5 bases from V and 2 bases from J, with 13 bases in between. The CDR3 length is 15 residues. The germline CDR1 and CDR2 sequences are MNHEY and SMNVEV (reference sequence). The CDR3 protein is CASSTLGGGNQPQHF. The DNA of the CDR3 is TGTGCCAGCAGTACCCTGGGGGGAGGCAATCAGCCCCAGCATTTT.

This clone was counted between two and nine times. The chain uses TRBV6-5 and TRBJ2-1; 7 bases line up with TRBD2. V gave up 9 bases and J gave up 6 bases; unmatched junction bases: 11. Germline CDR1 reads MNHEY; CDR2 reads SVGAGI. The CDR3 runs to 14 residues. CDR3 in DNA: TGTGCCAGGTGGGAGGGAGTGAGTTGCAATGAGCAGTTCTTC. Amino acid sequence: CARWEGVSCNEQFF.

The rearrangement links TRBV7-2 to TRBJ2-5, with 8 bases matching TRBD2. CDR1 and CDR2 (germline): SGHTA, FQGNSA. The junction had 1 base not matched to a gene; V was cut back by 3 bases and J by 1 base. The length of the CDR3 is 14 residues. The CDR3 reads CASSFGLAQETQYF. The DNA for the CDR3 is TGTGCCAGCAGCTTCGGACTAGCCCAAGAGACCCAGTACTTC. Full variable domain (remainder filled in from reference TRBV7-2 and TRBJ2-5): GAGVSQSPSNKVTEKGKDVELRCDPISGHTALYWYRQSLGQGLEFLIYFQGNSAPDKSGLPSDRFSAERTGGSVSTLTIQRTQQEDSAVYLCASSFGLAQETQYFGPGTRLLVL.

CDR3 sequence: CASSLVGPGELFF. The CDR3 DNA sequence: TGTGCCAGCAGCTTGGTGGGGCCCGGGGAGCTGTTTTTT. This chain joins TRBV5-6 and TRBJ2-2; possible D gene TRBD1, 5 bases. V lost 0 bases and J lost 6, with 6 bases in between. CDR1 SGHDT and CDR2 YYEEEE come from the germline V gene. CDR3 length: 13 amino acids.

The V gene is TRBV19, the J gene TRBJ2-1, with 12 bases aligning to TRBD2. The junction had 5 bases not matched to a gene; V was cut back by 6 bases and J by 8 bases. The CDR3 is made up of 14 amino acids. The germline V gene encodes CDR1 LNHDA and CDR2 SQIVND (reference sequence). The CDR3 protein is CASRTSGRKDEQFF. As DNA, the CDR3 is TGTGCCAGTAGGACTAGCGGGAGAAAGGATGAGCAGTTCTTC. The variable domain in full, completed from reference TRBV19 and TRBJ2-1, reads DGGITQSPKYLFRKEGQNVTLSCEQNLNHDAMYWYRQDPGQGLRLIYYSQIVNDFQKGDIAEGYSVSREKKESFPLTVTSAQKNPTAFYLCASRTSGRKDEQFFGPGTRLTVL.

V gene TRBV2 combines with J gene TRBJ1-1; tentatively, D is TRBD1 (6 bases). This CDR3 is 15 amino acids long. Deletions cut 3 bases from V and 4 bases from J, with 15 bases between. Germline loops: CDR1 SNHLY, CDR2 FYNNEI. CDR3 residues: CASSEDPRRGTEAFF. The DNA of the CDR3 is TGTGCCAGCAGTGAGGATCCGCGCAGGGGCACTGAAGCTTTCTTT.

CDR3 loop: CASSSTYYEQYF. DNA of the CDR3: TGTGCCAGCAGCTCCACATATTACGAGCAGTACTTC. V gene TRBV7-2 combines with J gene TRBJ2-7; D remains unclear. CDR3 length: 12 residues. Germline CDR1 reads SGHTA; CDR2 reads FQGNSA. Trimming removed 4 bases from V and 4 bases from J, with 8 bases in between.

This clone was counted a single time. This chain connects TRBV29-1 to TRBJ2-7; TRBD2 aligns across 7 bases. Germline V gene lookup returns CDR1 SQVTM and CDR2 ANQGSEA. CDR3 length equals 13 residues. Germline trimming cut 4 bases from V and 1 base from J; bases unmatched to any gene: 4. CDR3 sequence (DNA): TGCAGCGTTGGGGGAGGGTCTTCCTACGAGCAGTACTTC. It specifies CSVGGGSSYEQYF.

The rearrangement joins TRBV6-4 to TRBJ2-2; TRBD1 matches 10 bases. CDR1 and CDR2 from the germline V gene are MRHNA and SNTAGT. The CDR3 runs 13 residues. Losses at the gene ends were 6 bases for V and 8 bases for J; bases not matched to a gene: 3. The CDR3 DNA sequence: TGTGCCAGCAGGACAGGGGGCTCGGGGGAGCTGTTTTTT. Residues: CASRTGGSGELFF.

The chain uses TRBV5-6 and TRBJ2-2, with 9 bases lining up with TRBD1. J gave up 8 bases and V 2 bases, and 4 bases lay outside the gene matches. Germline assignment: CDR1 SGHDT and CDR2 YYEEEE. CDR3 length: 14 residues. CDR3 amino acids: CASSFGTGMGELFF. CDR3 DNA sequence: TGTGCCAGCAGCTTTGGGACAGGGATGGGGGAGCTGTTTTTT.